What follows are 17 T cell receptor beta chains derived from one specimen sequenced in a study of T-cell reconstitution after alpha-beta-depleted transplantation in children. Unique molecular identifiers were incorporated into the prepared TCRbeta library. TCRdb recomputed calls from the PCR reads with MiXCR, one row per CDR3 protein. Here the sample spans 80,000 to 100,000 distinct CDR3 sequences, more than 20% being singletons. This material consisted of PBMCs, taken before TCRalphabeta/CD19-depleted stem cell transplant. The receptors stem from a boy younger than 10 with acute lymphoblastic leukemia, due to receive a stem cell transplant.

This clonotype was detected only a few times. This chain connects TRBV9 to TRBJ2-1, with a possible D match to TRBD2 (5 bases). This CDR3 contains 13 residues. V was cut by 4 bases and J by 9 bases, with 14 bases left in between. CDR1 and CDR2 from the germline V gene are SGDLS and YYNGEE. CDR3 residues: CASSPDPRGEQFF. The CDR3 DNA follows: TGTGCCAGCAGCCCGGACCCCCGGGGTGAGCAGTTCTTC.

This chain uses TRBV12-3 or TRBV12-4 with TRBJ1-1; no clear D gene. Deletions cut 5 bases from V and 9 bases from J, with 16 bases between. The CDR3 length is 13 residues. The CDR3 protein is CASSPAHLWKAFF. The CDR3 DNA is TGTGCCAGCAGTCCGGCGCACCTTTGGAAAGCTTTCTTT.

CDR3 bases: TGCGCCAGCAGGCCACAGGGTAACAATGAGCAGTTCTTC. It codes for CASRPQGNNEQFF. The genes are TRBV5-1 and TRBJ2-1; possibly TRBD1 for D (6 bases). V shed 5 bases and J shed 5 bases, with 11 bases lying between them. CDR1 is SGHRS, CDR2 YFSETQ, per germline. The CDR3 loop spans 13 amino acids.

This clonotype is deemed medium-sized. The V and J genes are TRBV6-5 and TRBJ2-5, with D hard to call. This CDR3 has 15 residues. V gave up 2 bases and J gave up 1 base, with 11 bases separating them. CDR1 and CDR2 (germline): MNHEY, SVGAGI. The CDR3 DNA sequence: TGTGCCAGCAGTTACGTATGGAGACGCCAAGAGACCCAGTACTTC. The encoded protein is CASSYVWRRQETQYF.

The chain employs TRBV9 and TRBJ2-5, with 8 bases lining up with TRBD1. The germline CDR1 and CDR2 sequences are SGDLS and YYNGEE. The CDR3 is 19 amino acids. J lost 2 bases, V lost 0 bases, and 15 bases had no gene match. CDR3 residues: CASSVGSLRTGRLQETQYF. CDR3 DNA: TGTGCCAGCAGCGTAGGTAGTTTACGGACAGGGAGGCTTCAAGAGACCCAGTACTTC.

This clonotype was detected a few times. The chain joins TRBV7-9 to TRBJ2-1; 12 nucleotides align to TRBD2. Germline CDR1 and CDR2: SEHNR and FQNEAQ (reference sequence). Trimming removed 6 bases from V and 5 bases from J; junction bases left unmatched: 2. The CDR3 is made up of 14 amino acids. The CDR3 loop reads CASRGLAGNNEQFF. The CDR3, as DNA: TGTGCCAGCAGAGGACTAGCGGGAAACAATGAGCAGTTCTTC.

This rearrangement joins TRBV10-2 to TRBJ2-1, with 9 bases aligning to TRBD2. With 6 bases clipped from V and 6 bases from J, the junction kept 6 bases outside the gene matches. Germline CDR1 is WSHSY and CDR2 is SAAADI. This CDR3 has 14 residues. The CDR3 is CASRTSGDGNEQFF. CDR3 DNA sequence: TGCGCCAGCAGGACTAGCGGAGATGGCAATGAGCAGTTCTTC.

This clonotype has a single count. V is TRBV15 and J is TRBJ2-5; perhaps TRBD2 as D (7 bases). The CDR3 contains 14 residues. Trimming stripped 4 bases from V and 4 bases from J, with 13 bases between. Germline CDR1 LNHNV, CDR2 YYDKDF (reference sequence). For the CDR3, the DNA is TGTGCCACCAGCATACGGGGAGGGGGAGAGACCCAGTACTTC. It is translated as CATSIRGGGETQYF.

This clonotype was observed a few times. The V call is TRBV5-6, the J call TRBJ2-7; unclear D gene. The CDR3 spans 14 residues. The germline V and J ends were trimmed by 4 bases and 3 bases, with 14 bases remaining between them. Looked up from germline, CDR1 is SGHDT and CDR2 is YYEEEE. CDR3 bases: TGTGCCAGCAGCGGGGTGACAAGAGTCTACGAGCAGTACTTC. Amino acid sequence: CASSGVTRVYEQYF.

The chain recombines TRBV2 with TRBJ2-7; the D is unclear. V lost 7 bases and J lost 2, with 9 bases in between. This CDR3 is built from 12 residues. CDR1 is SNHLY, CDR2 FYNNEI, per germline. This CDR3 reads CASTVTPYEQYF. The CDR3 region has the DNA TGTGCCAGCACCGTGACCCCCTACGAGCAGTACTTC. Complete variable domain (other parts from reference TRBV2 and TRBJ2-7): EPEVTQTPSHQVTQMGQEVILRCVPISNHLYFYWYRQILGQKVEFLVSFYNNEISEKSEIFDDQFSVERPDGSNFTLKIRSTKLEDSAMYFCASTVTPYEQYFGPGTRLTVT.

This clonotype was seen more than once but under ten times. A junction end diverges from the germline sequence, so it may reflect a read error. The V gene is TRBV7-9, the J gene TRBJ2-5, with TRBD1 identical over 11 bases. The CDR3 covers 16 residues. Germline-derived CDR1 and CDR2 are SEHNR and FQNEAQ (reference sequence). The CDR3 sequence is CASSQGQGETQVTQYF. Written as DNA, the CDR3 is TGTGCCAGCAGCCAGGGACAGGGGGAGACCCAAGTGACCCAGTACTTC.

The CDR3 DNA reads as TGCGCCAGCAGGACTAGCGGAGGGGCCGGCACCGGGGAGCTGTTTTTT. Protein: CASRTSGGAGTGELFF. The V call is TRBV5-1, the J call TRBJ2-2; 9 positions agree with TRBD2. CDR3 length equals 16 residues. Germline V gene sequence: CDR1 SGHRS, CDR2 YFSETQ. The trim removed 5 bases at V and 4 bases at J, leaving 9 bases unmatched.

The V call is TRBV12-3 or TRBV12-4, the J call TRBJ2-2, with a possible D match to TRBD1 (6 bases). Trimming removed 1 base from V and 0 bases from J, with 12 bases in between. The CDR3 covers 17 residues. This CDR3 is CASSLVYRTANTGELFF. CDR3 sequence (DNA): TGTGCCAGCAGTTTAGTATATAGGACAGCGAACACCGGGGAGCTGTTTTTT.

The rearrangement links TRBV7-3 to TRBJ2-3; possibly TRBD1 or TRBD2 for D (6 bases each). Trimming pared 2 bases from V and 2 bases from J, leaving 14 bases between. Germline V lookup: CDR1 SGHTA, CDR2 FQGTGA. CDR3 length: 16 amino acids. CDR3 protein: CASSLGGGGVTDTQYF. DNA for the CDR3: TGTGCCAGCAGCTTAGGGGGCGGAGGGGTCACAGATACGCAGTATTTT.

This clonotype was detected only a few times. V gene TRBV24-1 combines with J gene TRBJ2-1, with D unclear. V was cut by 1 base and J by 9 bases, with 9 bases left in between. The CDR3 sequence is 13 residues long. CDR1 and CDR2 (germline): KGHDR, SFDVKD. Written as DNA, the CDR3 is TGTGCCACCAGTGATTTCGGTGACCCTGAGCAGTTCTTC. Its protein product is CATSDFGDPEQFF.

This clonotype was seen a few times. The chain is built from TRBV10-3 and TRBJ1-2; TRBD1 matches at 9 bases. The J segment lost 2 bases and the V segment lost 8 bases, leaving 12 bases of the junction unmatched. Germline CDR1 is ENHRY and CDR2 is SYGVKD. The CDR3 totals 16 residues. Written as DNA, the CDR3 is TGTGCCATCCGTGGGGACAGGGACTTAAAAAACTATGGCTACACCTTC. This codes for CAIRGDRDLKNYGYTF.

The rearrangement uses TRBV28 and TRBJ2-7, with D uncertain. Trimming left V 3 bases short and J 5 bases short, with 20 bases between. There are 16 residues in the CDR3. The germline V gene has CDR1 MDHEN and CDR2 SYDVKM. CDR3 protein: CASSFSPATRGNEQYF. DNA of the CDR3: TGTGCCAGCAGTTTTTCCCCAGCAACACGAGGAAACGAGCAGTACTTC.